This entry lists 29 T cell receptor beta chains sequenced from one sample in a study of Ad26.COV2.S vaccination and SARS-CoV-2 variants. Treatment noted: 15 to 20 received Ad26.COV2.S at low or high dose, single or two shots; 5 received placebo; per-sample allocation not given. Samples came from day 63 after the first vaccine or placebo injection. Assay used: immunoSEQ multiplex PCR; TCRdb lists only in-frame clones, some missing. The table includes some 520,000 clones, around 85% detected once. This material consisted of peripheral blood, taken in a trial of Ad26.COV2.S vaccine versus placebo. The receptor set was obtained from a person aged 18-65 years who received the Ad26.COV2.S COVID-19 vaccine or a placebo.

The chain joins TRBV15 to TRBJ2-1; 11 bases align to TRBD1. V lost 1 base and J lost 4; bases outside the gene matches: 3. The CDR3 runs to 16 residues. CDR1 is LNHNV and CDR2 is YYDKDF in the germline V gene (reference sequence). CDR3 DNA sequence: TGTGCCACCAGCAGAGTTCGGGACAGGGGGTACAATGAGCAGTTCTTC. It specifies CATSRVRDRGYNEQFF.

V and J are TRBV3-1 (or the pseudogene TRBV3-2) and TRBJ2-1; D is unresolved. Looked up from germline, CDR1 is LGHDT and CDR2 is YNNKEL (reference sequence). The CDR3 totals 15 residues. Trimming removed 7 bases from V and 0 bases from J, with 13 bases in between. CDR3 bases: TGTGCCAGCACCAAAGGACCCCTCTCCTACAATGAGCAGTTCTTC. It encodes CASTKGPLSYNEQFF.

This clone has a single count. The V gene is TRBV5-1, the J gene TRBJ2-1, with D possibly being TRBD1 or TRBD2 (5 bases each). CDR3 size: 18 residues. Germline values: CDR1 SGHRS, CDR2 YFSETQ. V was clipped by 6 bases and J by 5 bases, with 27 bases between them. CDR3 in amino acids: CASTRGLGSDWGHNEQFF. For the CDR3, the DNA is TGCGCCAGCACCAGAGGGCTGGGTTCAGACTGGGGCCACAATGAGCAGTTCTTC.

This clone came up a few times. The chain carries TRBV6-1 and TRBJ2-5, with 7 bases fitting TRBD1. The CDR3 contains 13 residues. CDR1 is MNHNS, CDR2 SASEGT, per germline. J lost 2 bases, V lost 3 bases, and 0 bases had no gene match. Here the CDR3 DNA reads TGTGCCAGCAGTGAGACAGGGCAAGAGACCCAGTACTTC. As protein: CASSETGQETQYF.

This chain uses TRBV14 with TRBJ2-2; the D is unclear. Germline V gene lookup returns CDR1 SGHDN and CDR2 FVKESK. The CDR3 has 13 residues. The germline V and J ends were trimmed by 4 bases and 5 bases, with 8 bases remaining between them. CDR3 region: CASSPHLTGELFF. DNA for the CDR3: TGTGCCAGCAGCCCCCACCTTACCGGGGAGCTGTTTTTT.

The rearrangement joins TRBV6-6 to TRBJ2-2; D is unclear. Trimming shortened V by 7 bases and J by 8 bases, and 17 bases separated the two germline ends. CDR1 MNHNY and CDR2 SVGAGI come from the germline V gene (reference sequence). The CDR3 is made up of 14 amino acids. The CDR3 DNA reads as TGTGCCAGCACCAGACAACCGAATAAAGGGGAGCTGTTTTTT. It codes for CASTRQPNKGELFF.

The V gene is TRBV6-5, the J gene TRBJ2-2; 10 bases fit TRBD2. CDR3 length: 14 residues. With V trimmed by 6 bases and J by 7 bases, 5 bases remained unmatched. In germline, CDR1 is MNHEY, CDR2 SVGAGI. Here the CDR3 reads CASSGTSVGGELFF. CDR3 nucleotide sequence: TGTGCCAGCAGCGGGACTAGCGTCGGCGGGGAGCTGTTTTTT.

The chain links TRBV7-2 to TRBJ1-3; D not certain. Germline CDR1 is SGHTA and CDR2 is FQGNSA. This CDR3 has 15 residues. Between the trimmed V and J ends, which lost 4 bases and 0 bases, there was a span of 10 bases. Written as DNA, the CDR3 is TGTGCCAGCAGCTCCAAATCTTCCTCTGGAAACACCATATATTTT. Its protein is CASSSKSSSGNTIYF.

The genes are TRBV10-3 and TRBJ1-2, with D possibly matching TRBD1 (5 bases). Germline-derived CDR1 and CDR2 are ENHRY and SYGVKD. The CDR3 runs 14 residues. V was shortened by 5 bases and J by 2 bases, with 12 bases between the two germline ends. Here the CDR3 reads CAISLARENYGYTF. DNA of the CDR3: TGTGCCATCAGTCTGGCCAGGGAGAACTATGGCTACACCTTC.

In this sample, this clone turned up once. The rearrangement uses TRBV6-2 or TRBV6-3 and TRBJ2-7; the match to TRBD2 covers 7 bases. Germline CDR1 reads MNHEY; CDR2 reads SVGEGT. The CDR3 covers 15 residues. J gave up 6 bases and V 2 bases, and 10 bases lay outside the gene matches. The CDR3 loop is CASSYPPAGAAEQYF. The CDR3 region has the DNA TGTGCCAGCAGTTACCCCCCGGCGGGAGCGGCCGAGCAGTACTTC.

The chain carries TRBV7-9 and TRBJ1-1, with 8 bases fitting TRBD1. This CDR3 contains 15 residues. Trimming removed 5 bases from V and 3 bases from J; junction bases left unmatched: 8. Germline V gives CDR1 SEHNR, CDR2 FQNEAQ (reference sequence). The CDR3 reads CASSPQGAGHTEAFF. The CDR3 DNA follows: TGTGCCAGCAGCCCCCAGGGGGCTGGGCACACTGAAGCTTTCTTT.

The V call is TRBV5-4, the J call TRBJ2-7; TRBD2 agrees at 8 bases. Germline V gene lookup returns CDR1 SGHNT and CDR2 YYREEE (reference sequence). CDR3 length equals 16 residues. After removal of 0 bases from V and 4 bases from J, the junction contained 9 bases not matched to a gene. For the CDR3, the DNA is TGTGCCAGCAGCTTGGCCACCAGCGGGAGTCCTTACGAGCAGTACTTC. It encodes CASSLATSGSPYEQYF.

The rearrangement uses TRBV4-3 and TRBJ1-1; D not certain. The CDR3 is 14 amino acids. Germline CDR1 and CDR2: LGHNA and YSLEER. V was pared by 0 bases and J by 2 bases, with 7 bases between. The CDR3 DNA sequence: TGCGCCAGCAGCCAAGATAGCCTAAACACTGAAGCTTTCTTT. Its protein is CASSQDSLNTEAFF.

DNA for the CDR3: TGCGCCAGCAGGCGGGGAACGAACACCGGGGAGCTGTTTTTT. Translating it yields CASRRGTNTGELFF. J is TRBJ2-2 and V is TRBV5-1; possible D gene TRBD2, 6 bases. Germline assignment: CDR1 SGHRS and CDR2 YFSETQ. Trimming removed 5 bases at V and 0 bases at J, with 8 bases between. This CDR3 has 14 amino acids.

The V gene is TRBV19, the J gene TRBJ2-7, with TRBD2 as a possible D gene (6 bases). V was cut by 3 bases and J by 1 base, with 13 bases left in between. Germline loops: CDR1 LNHDA, CDR2 SQIVND (reference sequence). The CDR3 is made up of 15 amino acids. This CDR3 is CASSIGIGGSYEQYF. CDR3 nucleotides: TGTGCCAGTAGTATCGGTATAGGAGGGTCCTACGAGCAGTACTTC.

This clone has a count of ten or more. V is TRBV9 and J is TRBJ2-2; D could derive from TRBD1 or TRBD2 (6 bases each). This CDR3 has 16 residues. The V gene lost 0 bases and the J gene lost 4 bases, with 13 bases spanning the gap. Germline values: CDR1 SGDLS, CDR2 YYNGEE. The CDR3 here is CASSVAAGHLTGELFF. CDR3 DNA: TGTGCCAGCAGCGTAGCGGCGGGACACCTCACCGGGGAGCTGTTTTTT.

The chain couples TRBV5-6 to TRBJ1-2; perhaps TRBD1 as D (6 bases). Between the trimmed V and J ends, which lost 6 bases and 1 base, there was a span of 16 bases. The CDR3 is 15 residues long. CDR1 and CDR2 (germline): SGHDT, YYEEEE. CDR3 in DNA: TGTGCCAGCAACGAGGGGGGGCGCCTTAACTATGGCTACACCTTC. Translating it yields CASNEGGRLNYGYTF.

V usage is TRBV28 and J usage is TRBJ1-2; D is possibly TRBD1 (6 bases). V was shortened by 5 bases and J by 5 bases, with 18 bases between the two germline ends. CDR3 length equals 15 residues. Germline V lookup: CDR1 MDHEN, CDR2 SYDVKM. DNA for the CDR3: TGTGCCAGCAGTACCACAGGGCCCCGAGGGTATGGCTACACCTTC. Its translation: CASSTTGPRGYGYTF.

The chain combines TRBV5-1 with TRBJ1-1; D is unclear. V gave up 3 bases and J gave up 8 bases, with 14 bases separating them. Germline V CDR1 and CDR2: SGHRS, YFSETQ. The CDR3 consists of 13 residues. This chain's CDR3 is CASSSNRAEEAFF. Here the CDR3 DNA reads TGCGCCAGCAGCTCGAACAGAGCTGAGGAAGCTTTCTTT.

The rearrangement uses TRBV28 and TRBJ1-1; D uncertain. This CDR3 contains 14 residues. Looked up from germline, CDR1 is MDHEN and CDR2 is SYDVKM. Deletions cut 5 bases from V and 2 bases from J, with 12 bases between. CDR3 sequence (DNA): TGTGCCAGCAGTCGCCGGGCCATCAACACTGAAGCTTTCTTT. Protein product: CASSRRAINTEAFF.

The rearrangement joins TRBV29-1 to TRBJ2-3; D perhaps matches TRBD2 (6 bases). Between the trimmed V and J ends, which lost 7 bases and 2 bases, there was a span of 13 bases. The CDR3 contains 13 residues. Looked up from germline, CDR1 is SQVTM and CDR2 is ANQGSEA. In DNA, the CDR3 is TGCAGCGCGCGAGGAGGGCCCACAGATACGCAGTATTTT. Translated, it gives CSARGGPTDTQYF.

The chain has TRBV30 and TRBJ1-3; D ambiguous. This CDR3 has 13 amino acids. CDR1 is GTSNPN and CDR2 is SVGIG in the germline V gene (reference sequence). Trimming took off 4 bases at V and 4 bases at J, with 11 bases between the two ends. The CDR3: CAWTFSGGNTIYF. CDR3 DNA: TGTGCCTGGACATTTTCGGGGGGAAACACCATATATTTT. The full variable domain, rest sourced from reference TRBV30 and TRBJ1-3, is SQTIHQWPATLVQPVGSPLSLECTVEGTSNPNLYWYRQAAGRGLQLLFYSVGIGQISSEVPQNLSASRPQDRQFILSSKKLLLSDSGFYLCAWTFSGGNTIYFGEGSWLTVV.

The V gene is TRBV15, the J gene TRBJ2-6; D might be TRBD2 (5 bases). The CDR3 runs to 16 residues. Germline CDR1 and CDR2: LNHNV and YYDKDF (reference sequence). V lost 0 bases and J 3 bases, leaving 9 bases between the germline ends. CDR3 sequence (DNA): TGTGCCACCAGCAGAGAGATGGACTTTGGGGCCAACGTCCTGACTTTC. Translation gives CATSREMDFGANVLTF.

The V gene is TRBV7-2, the J gene TRBJ2-7; perhaps TRBD2 as D (6 bases). V was trimmed by 5 bases and J by 4 bases, leaving 18 bases between them. This CDR3 region has 15 residues. Germline values: CDR1 SGHTA, CDR2 FQGNSA. The CDR3: CASSLGGSGLYEQYF. The CDR3, as DNA: TGTGCCAGCAGCCTGGGGGGTAGCGGACTGTACGAGCAGTACTTC.

The V gene is TRBV28, the J gene TRBJ2-7; D is uncertain. The CDR3 runs 11 residues. Germline values: CDR1 MDHEN, CDR2 SYDVKM. V was shortened by 6 bases and J by 3 bases, with 6 bases between the two germline ends. The CDR3 loop reads CASRSSYEQYF. In nucleotides, the CDR3 is TGTGCCAGCAGGTCGAGCTACGAGCAGTACTTC.

J is TRBJ2-7 and V is TRBV11-2; 7 nucleotides align to TRBD2. With V trimmed by 0 bases and J by 3 bases, 8 bases remained unmatched. The germline V gene has CDR1 SGHAT and CDR2 FQNNGV. CDR3 length equals 16 residues. The CDR3 protein is CASSLEFGDYFYEQYF. In DNA, the CDR3 is TGTGCCAGCAGCTTAGAATTCGGGGACTATTTCTACGAGCAGTACTTC.

The chain recombines TRBV20-1 with TRBJ2-1; D remains unclear. CDR3 length: 9 residues. V dropped 5 bases and J dropped 13 bases, with 9 bases sitting between them. Germline V gene lookup returns CDR1 DFQATT and CDR2 SNEGSKA (reference sequence). The CDR3 DNA follows: TGCAGTGCTCCACCGGTCCAGTTCTTC. It is translated as CSAPPVQFF.

The chain is built from TRBV6-5 and TRBJ1-1, with D maybe TRBD1 (6 bases). Looked up from germline, CDR1 is MNHEY and CDR2 is SVGAGI. Trimming stripped 6 bases from V and 0 bases from J, with 14 bases between. CDR3 size: 15 residues. Written as DNA, the CDR3 is TGTGCCAGCAGACGTTCGGGGGACATGAACACTGAAGCTTTCTTT. The encoded protein is CASRRSGDMNTEAFF.

The chain links TRBV2 to TRBJ2-5; 10 nucleotides match TRBD2. This CDR3 region has 16 residues. CDR1 SNHLY and CDR2 FYNNEI come from the germline V gene. V trimming: 4 bases; J trimming: 5 bases; junction bases outside the gene matches: 10. The CDR3 DNA reads as TGTGCCAGCAGTGGGGGTAGCGGGAGGCGACGGGAGACCCAGTACTTC. Protein product: CASSGGSGRRRETQYF.